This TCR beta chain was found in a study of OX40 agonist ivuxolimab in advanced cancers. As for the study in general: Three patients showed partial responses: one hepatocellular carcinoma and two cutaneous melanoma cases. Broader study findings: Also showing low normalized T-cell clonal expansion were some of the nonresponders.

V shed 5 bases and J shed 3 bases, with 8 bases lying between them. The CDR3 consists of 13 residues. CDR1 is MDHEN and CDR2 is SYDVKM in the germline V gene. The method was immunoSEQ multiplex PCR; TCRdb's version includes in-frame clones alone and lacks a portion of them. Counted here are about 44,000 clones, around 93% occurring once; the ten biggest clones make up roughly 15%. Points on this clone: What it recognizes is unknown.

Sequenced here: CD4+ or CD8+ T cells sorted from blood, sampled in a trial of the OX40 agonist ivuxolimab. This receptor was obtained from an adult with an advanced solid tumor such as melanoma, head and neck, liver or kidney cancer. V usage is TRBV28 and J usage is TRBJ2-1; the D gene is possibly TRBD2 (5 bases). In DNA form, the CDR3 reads TGTGCCAGCAGTCCCACTAGCTACAATGAGCAGTTCTTC. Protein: CASSPTSYNEQFF.